These T cell receptor beta chains were read from a single sample in a study of T cells in localized non-small cell lung cancer. The protocol was immunoSEQ multiplex PCR, while the TCRdb copy is restricted to in-frame clones and leaves out a portion. The sample lists fewer than 35,000 clones, about four fifths occurring once. Source: peripheral blood, taken before any cancer treatment. All receptors derive from a male donor aged 60 or older with stage II squamous cell lung carcinoma. Both conserved end residues are part of each CDR3. The D gene is left open where the match is weak. Part of the rows lack a size; the others show once, few, many or a class for expanded clones.

J gene	V gene	D gene	clone size	CDR3 DNA	CDR3 protein
TRBJ1-5	TRBV18	.	.	TGTGCCAGCTCACCGGAACGGCAATATAGCAATCAGCCCCAGCATTTT	CASSPERQYSNQPQHF
TRBJ1-4	TRBV7-7	TRBD1	.	TGTGCCAGCAGCCCCGGACAGGATTCTGGGGAAAAACTGTTTTTT	CASSPGQDSGEKLFF
TRBJ1-1	TRBV12-5	.	.	TGTGCTAGTGGTCCCCGACAGATCCGGAACACTGAAGCTTTCTTT	CASGPRQIRNTEAFF
TRBJ2-7	TRBV4-3	TRBD2	.	TGCGCCAGCAGCCAAGGTAGCGGGAGGAATCAGAACGAGCAGTACTTC	CASSQGSGRNQNEQYF
TRBJ2-7	TRBV7-6	TRBD2	.	TGTGCCAGCAGCTCGAGGCCGGGGGGCTCCTACGAGCAGTACTTC	CASSSRPGGSYEQYF
TRBJ1-1	TRBV7-9	.	.	TGTGCCAGCAGCTTAGGAGGTGAAGCTTTCTTT	CASSLGGEAFF
TRBJ1-3	TRBV19	TRBD1	.	TGTGCCAGTAGGAACAGGGGCTCTGGAAACACCATATATTTT	CASRNRGSGNTIYF
TRBJ1-6	TRBV7-9	.	few	TGTGCCAGCCGGACAGCGGTACGGGTTGGCTGGGGTTCACCCCTCCACTTT	CASRTAVRVGWGSPLHF
TRBJ2-7	TRBV5-4	TRBD2	.	TGTGCCAGCAGCTTGGAGCGGGGTCGATACGAGCAGTACTTC	CASSLERGRYEQYF
TRBJ2-1	TRBV5-4	.	.	TGTGCCAGCAGCTTGGAGGGTTTCTACAATGAGCAGTTCTTC	CASSLEGFYNEQFF
TRBJ2-2	TRBV7-9	.	.	TGTGCCAGCAGCTTAGATAGAACCGGGGAGCTGTTTTTT	CASSLDRTGELFF
TRBJ1-5	TRBV19	TRBD1	.	TGTGCCAGTAATCCTCAGGGGGGGACCCAGCCCCAGCATTTT	CASNPQGGTQPQHF
TRBJ2-1	TRBV4-3	TRBD2	.	TGCGCCAGCAGCCAAGAGGGAAGCGGGACTAGGATTAATGAGCAGTTCTTC	CASSQEGSGTRINEQFF
TRBJ1-5	TRBV5-1	.	.	TGCGCCAGCAGCTTGGGTTCGGACAGTGGTAATCAGCCCCAGCATTTT	CASSLGSDSGNQPQHF
TRBJ2-5	TRBV7-8	TRBD2	few	TGTGCCAGCAGCTTCGGACTAGCGGGATTAGAGACCCAGTACTTC	CASSFGLAGLETQYF
TRBJ2-1	TRBV29-1	.	.	TGCAGCGTAGCACAGGGGACTGGCTACAATGAGCAGTTCTTC	CSVAQGTGYNEQFF
TRBJ1-1	TRBV7-9	.	few	TGTGCCAGCAGCCAAGGGTCCTCCCTGAACACTGAAGCTTTCTTT	CASSQGSSLNTEAFF
TRBJ1-5	TRBV2	.	.	TGTGCCAGCCAGCGGTCTAGCAATCAGCCCCAGCATTTT	CASQRSSNQPQHF
TRBJ1-1	TRBV7-3	TRBD1	.	TGTGCCAGCAGCATCTCAGGGGGGAACACTGAAGCTTTCTTT	CASSISGGNTEAFF
TRBJ1-2	TRBV11-3	.	.	TGTGCCAGCAGCTTAGATGTAAGGGGAAAAGGTAACTATGGCTACACCTTC	CASSLDVRGKGNYGYTF
TRBJ1-2	TRBV25-1	.	.	TGTGCCAGCAGTGAGGGGGTTGGCTACACCTTC	CASSEGVGYTF
TRBJ1-6	TRBV18	.	.	TGTGCCAGCTCACTTATGGACAGCAAGAATTCACCCCTCCACTTT	CASSLMDSKNSPLHF
TRBJ2-7	TRBV30	TRBD1	.	TGTGCCTGGAGTGTAGGACAGGGGGCGAGGTACGAGCAGTACTTC	CAWSVGQGARYEQYF
TRBJ2-3	TRBV7-9	.	.	TGTGCCAGCAGCTTAGAGGGGTCCACAGATACGCAGTATTTT	CASSLEGSTDTQYF
TRBJ1-3	TRBV28	TRBD1	.	TGTGCCAGCAGTCTCCCGGGGACAGTCTCTGGAAACACCATATATTTT	CASSLPGTVSGNTIYF
TRBJ1-2	TRBV6-5	.	.	TGTGCCAGCAGCCCCTGGGCAGGGAATGGCTACACCTTC	CASSPWAGNGYTF
TRBJ1-4	TRBV28	TRBD1	.	TGTGCCAGCTCCGACAGGGCAGGAGAAAAACTGTTTTTT	CASSDRAGEKLFF
TRBJ2-7	TRBV5-6	TRBD1	.	TGTGCCAGCAGCTTACACAGGGGGCCCGAGCAGTACTTC	CASSLHRGPEQYF
TRBJ1-3	TRBV6-5	.	.	TGTGCCACCTACTCTGGGAGCCCTTATGGAAACACCATATATTTT	CATYSGSPYGNTIYF
TRBJ1-4	TRBV7-3	.	.	TGTGCCAGCAGCTTAACCTCCGGGGTGGGGGAAAAACTGTTTTTT	CASSLTSGVGEKLFF
TRBJ2-1	TRBV6-5	.	.	TGTGCCAGCACAAATGGTGGGCCCTACAATGAGCAGTTCTTC	CASTNGGPYNEQFF
TRBJ1-2	TRBV7-3	TRBD1	.	TGTGCCAGCAGCTTAGCGCAGGGACAGGGGTATGGCTACACCTTC	CASSLAQGQGYGYTF
TRBJ1-1	TRBV6-1	.	.	TGTGCCAGCAGTGACGGGGCAGTGGGCACTGAAGCTTTCTTT	CASSDGAVGTEAFF
TRBJ1-1	TRBV7-6	.	.	TGTGCCAGCAGTACTTTCAAGGGGGGGCGGGTGAACACTGAAGCTTTCTTT	CASSTFKGGRVNTEAFF
TRBJ1-1	TRBV4-2	TRBD1	few	TGTGCCAGCAGCCAAGGGTACAGGGGGGTGAGGGCTTTCTTT	CASSQGYRGVRAFF
TRBJ2-7	TRBV6-5	.	.	TGTGCCAGCAGTTTCGCGGAGGTCCACGAGCAGTACTTC	CASSFAEVHEQYF
TRBJ1-5	TRBV19	.	.	TGTGCCAGTAGTATAGGACCCTATTCAATCGATCAGCCCCAGCATTTT	CASSIGPYSIDQPQHF
TRBJ2-5	TRBV11-2	TRBD2	.	TGTGCCAGCAGCTCCGGGACTAAAGAGACCCAGTACTTC	CASSSGTKETQYF
TRBJ1-5	TRBV9	.	.	TGTGCCAGCAGCGTAGGAGGGCACAATCAGCCCCAGCATTTT	CASSVGGHNQPQHF
TRBJ2-1	TRBV5-1	TRBD2	.	TGCGCCAGCAGCTTGGTCACTAGCGGGGGGGCCGGTGAGCAGTTCTTC	CASSLVTSGGAGEQFF
TRBJ2-2	TRBV18	.	.	TGTGCCAGCTCACCAGAGGGGCAGACCGGGGAGCTGTTTTTT	CASSPEGQTGELFF
TRBJ2-5	TRBV7-2	TRBD2	.	TGTGCCAGCAGCTTAGCGGGGGGGAGGGAGACCCAGTACTTC	CASSLAGGRETQYF
TRBJ2-1	TRBV7-3	TRBD2	.	TGTGCCAGCAGCTCCAGGCATAGCGGGGGGAACAATGAGCAGTTCTTC	CASSSRHSGGNNEQFF
TRBJ1-5	TRBV11-3	TRBD1	.	TGTGCCAGCAGCCACGACAGGGGGGCCCTATATAGCAATCAGCCCCAGCATTTT	CASSHDRGALYSNQPQHF
TRBJ1-2	TRBV7-2	TRBD1	.	TGTGCCAGCAGCTTAGACACAGGGGGCGGCTACACCTTC	CASSLDTGGGYTF
TRBJ2-7	TRBV28	.	.	TGTGCCAGCAGTCCACAGGGCTCAAGCTCCTACGAGCAGTACTTC	CASSPQGSSSYEQYF
TRBJ2-7	TRBV6-6	TRBD2	.	TGTGCCAGCAGTTACGGCGGGAGGGCCCACGAGCAGTACTTC	CASSYGGRAHEQYF
TRBJ1-1	TRBV27	.	once	TGTGCCAGCACCCCGACTCATTCGAACACTGAAGCTTTCTTT	CASTPTHSNTEAFF
TRBJ2-1	TRBV29-1	.	.	TGCAGCGTTGAAGTCAACAGTGAGAATGAGCAGTTCTTC	CSVEVNSENEQFF
TRBJ1-4	TRBV19	TRBD1	.	TGTGCCAGTAGTAGCGGCCGGGACAGGGGTCGTGAAAAACTGTTTTTT	CASSSGRDRGREKLFF